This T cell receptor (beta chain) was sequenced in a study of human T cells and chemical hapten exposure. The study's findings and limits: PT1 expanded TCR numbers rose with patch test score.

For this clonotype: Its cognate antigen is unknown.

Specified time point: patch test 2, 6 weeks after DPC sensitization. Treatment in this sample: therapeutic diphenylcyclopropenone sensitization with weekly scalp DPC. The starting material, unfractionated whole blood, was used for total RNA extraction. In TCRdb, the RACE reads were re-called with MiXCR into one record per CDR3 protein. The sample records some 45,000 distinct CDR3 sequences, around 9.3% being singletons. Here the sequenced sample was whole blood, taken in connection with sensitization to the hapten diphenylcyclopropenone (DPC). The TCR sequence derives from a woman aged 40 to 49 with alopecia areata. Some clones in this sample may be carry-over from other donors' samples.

The CDR3 here is CASSQSGGAWDEQFF. The CDR3 bases are TGTGCCAGCAGCCAAAGCGGGGGGGCATGGGATGAGCAGTTCTTC. The chain joins TRBV7-2 to TRBJ2-1; 10 nucleotides line up with TRBD2. CDR3 size: 15 residues. With 5 bases clipped from V and 8 bases from J, the junction kept 9 bases outside the gene matches. Per germline, CDR1 SGHTA and CDR2 FQGNSA. The entire variable domain, with the rest obtained from reference TRBV7-2 and TRBJ2-1, is as follows: GAGVSQSPSNKVTEKGKDVELRCDPISGHTALYWYRQSLGQGLEFLIYFQGNSAPDKSGLPSDRFSAERTGGSVSTLTIQRTQQEDSAVYLCASSQSGGAWDEQFFGPGTRLTVL.